This entry lists 17 T cell receptor beta chains sequenced from one sample in a study of beta chain features in type 1 diabetes. All of the isolated RNA was reverse transcribed, so expressed TCRB transcripts were sequenced. Here immunoSEQ multiplex PCR was the method, and the copy in TCRdb shows in-frame clones only, minus some. The repertoire holds some 410,000 clones, with roughly 13% as singletons. The sequenced material came from naive CD4+ T cells from blood. The receptors come from a man aged 25-45 years in good health.

This clone was observed a few times. The chain couples TRBV9 to TRBJ2-3, with D possibly matching TRBD1 (5 bases). CDR1 and CDR2 from the germline V gene are SGDLS and YYNGEE. The CDR3 length is 15 residues. V lost 4 bases, J lost 0 bases, and 12 bases lay in between. The CDR3 DNA follows: TGTGCCAGCAGCACGGCAGGGATTAGCACAGATACGCAGTATTTT. Translated, it gives CASSTAGISTDTQYF. Full variable domain (rest looked up from reference TRBV9 and TRBJ2-3): DSGVTQTPKHLITATGQRVTLRCSPRSGDLSVYWYQQSLDQGLQFLIQYYNGEERAKGNILERFSAQQFPDLHSELNLSSLELGDSALYFCASSTAGISTDTQYFGPGTRLTVL.

DNA of the CDR3: TGTGCCAGCAGCTTAGTTGGCAACCAAGAGACCCAGTACTTC. Residues: CASSLVGNQETQYF. The rearrangement uses TRBV7-9 and TRBJ2-5; D not certain. This CDR3 has 14 amino acids. With 1 base removed from V and 0 bases from J, the gap between germline ends came to 6 bases. Germline lookup yields CDR1 SEHNR and CDR2 FQNEAQ (reference sequence).

This clone was detected many times. The rearrangement uses TRBV30 and TRBJ2-2, with 8 bases fitting TRBD2. The CDR3 extends over 15 amino acids. Germline V gene data show CDR1 as GTSNPN and CDR2 as SVGIG (reference sequence). With 4 bases clipped from V and 4 bases from J, the junction kept 8 bases outside the gene matches. CDR3 sequence (DNA): TGTGCCTGGACCCCTCGGGCGGGGGGCACCGGGGAGCTGTTTTTT. It translates to CAWTPRAGGTGELFF.

The V call is TRBV13, the J call TRBJ1-4; D not resolved. The germline CDR1 and CDR2 sequences are PRHDT and FYEKMQ (reference sequence). The V end lost 3 bases, the J end lost 8 bases, and 13 bases lay between the germline ends. The CDR3 length is 14 residues. As DNA, the CDR3 is TGTGCCAGCAGCTTCGGGAGCTTGGTAGAAAAACTGTTTTTT. It encodes CASSFGSLVEKLFF.

This clone was detected a few times. The CDR3 DNA is TGTGCCAGCAGCCGTGACAGGAGAAGGCATTCACCCCTCCACTTT. Translation: CASSRDRRRHSPLHF. This chain joins TRBV5-6 and TRBJ1-6, with TRBD1 as a possible D gene (6 bases). The germline V and J ends were trimmed by 4 bases and 8 bases, with 16 bases remaining between them. The CDR3 extends over 15 amino acids. Per germline, CDR1 SGHDT and CDR2 YYEEEE.

This clone was detected only a few times. The gene calls are TRBV23-1 and TRBJ2-5; D is uncertain. TRBV23-1 carries the ORF label, with uncertain function. The CDR3 is 14 amino acids. The V gene lost 8 bases and the J gene lost 1 base, with 14 bases spanning the gap. The CDR3 DNA reads TGCGCCAGCGTATGGGCTGGTGGCCAAGAGACCCAGTACTTC. This codes for CASVWAGGQETQYF.

The V gene is TRBV29-1, the J gene TRBJ1-1, with 10 bases matching TRBD1. From germline, CDR1 is SQVTM and CDR2 ANQGSEA. Germline trimming cut 7 bases from V and 5 bases from J; bases unmatched to any gene: 7. CDR3 length: 13 residues. Here the CDR3 DNA reads TGCAGCGACGGGACAGGGGCTGGTACTGAAGCTTTCTTT. Encoded protein: CSDGTGAGTEAFF. Using reference TRBV29-1 and TRBJ1-1 for the parts outside the CDR3, the full variable domain is SAVISQKPSRDICQRGTSLTIQCQVDSQVTMMFWYRQQPGQSLTLIATANQGSEATYESGFVIDKFPISRPNLTFSTLTVSNMSPEDSSIYLCSDGTGAGTEAFFGQGTRLTVV.

There are a few counts of this clone. The chain uses TRBV7-7 and TRBJ2-5; possibly TRBD2 for D (6 bases). This CDR3 has 13 amino acids. CDR1 is SSHAT and CDR2 is FNYEAQ in the germline V gene (reference sequence). V was shortened by 3 bases and J by 5 bases, with 10 bases between the two germline ends. CDR3 in amino acids: CASSFSRGETQYF. In nucleotides, the CDR3 is TGTGCCAGCAGCTTTAGCCGGGGGGAGACCCAGTACTTC.

The CDR3 here is CAWSSQGADTQYF. The CDR3 DNA reads as TGTGCCTGGAGTAGCCAGGGGGCGGATACGCAGTATTTT. This chain connects TRBV30 to TRBJ2-3; 8 bases are a match to TRBD1. The length of the CDR3 is 13 residues. V lost 2 bases, J lost 6 bases, and 4 bases stayed unmatched. Germline V gene sequence: CDR1 GTSNPN, CDR2 SVGIG (reference sequence).

This clone has just a few counts. V usage is TRBV25-1 and J usage is TRBJ2-1, with D possibly matching TRBD1 (5 bases). This CDR3 spans 15 amino acids. Trimming left V 2 bases short and J 11 bases short, with 19 bases between. CDR1 and CDR2 from the germline V gene are MGHDK and SYGVNS. The DNA for the CDR3 is TGTGCCAGCAGTGAAACCATCGGCCAGGGTCGGAAGCAGTTCTTC. Translation gives CASSETIGQGRKQFF.

There are a few counts of this clone. The genes are TRBV10-3 and TRBJ2-7; 9 nucleotides align to TRBD2. J gave up 7 bases and V 3 bases, and 10 bases lay outside the gene matches. The V gene's germline CDR1 is ENHRY and CDR2 SYGVKD. The CDR3 is 15 amino acids. CDR3 bases: TGTGCCATCAGTGACCCCGGGGGACTAGCTAAAGAGCAGTACGTC. It is translated as CAISDPGGLAKEQYV.

This clone was observed at least ten times. The V call is TRBV30, the J call TRBJ1-5; D uncertain. CDR3 size: 13 residues. V shed 1 base and J shed 5 bases, with 9 bases lying between them. Germline CDR1 GTSNPN, CDR2 SVGIG (reference sequence). CDR3 coding DNA: TGTGCCTGGAGTGACGGGCGAGATCAGCCCCAGCATTTT. Protein sequence: CAWSDGRDQPQHF.

The V gene is TRBV29-1, the J gene TRBJ2-7; D might be TRBD1 or TRBD2, each matching 6 bases. This CDR3 comprises 12 residues. Trimming shortened V by 7 bases and J by 2 bases, and 12 bases separated the two germline ends. The germline gives CDR1 SQVTM, CDR2 ANQGSEA. For the CDR3, the DNA is TGCAGCGCCAAAGGGGGGCCCTACGAGCAGTACTTC. This codes for CSAKGGPYEQYF.

This chain uses TRBV7-9 with TRBJ2-1; D is ambiguous. V dropped 6 bases and J dropped 6 bases, with 6 bases sitting between them. This CDR3 spans 11 amino acids. Per germline, CDR1 SEHNR and CDR2 FQNEAQ (reference sequence). The CDR3 loop reads CASRLTNEQFF. In nucleotides, the CDR3 is TGTGCCAGCAGGCTTACCAATGAGCAGTTCTTC.

The chain couples TRBV2 to TRBJ2-6, with no clear D. Germline V gives CDR1 SNHLY, CDR2 FYNNEI. With 10 bases removed from V and 0 bases from J, the gap between germline ends came to 13 bases. This CDR3 comprises 15 residues. The CDR3 spells CATKLLVSGANVLTF. In DNA, the CDR3 is TGTGCCACCAAACTTTTAGTCTCTGGGGCCAACGTCCTGACTTTC.

CDR3 residues: CASSSPQGGTEAEQFF. CDR3 coding DNA: TGTGCCAGCAGCTCACCCCAAGGCGGGACAGAGGCTGAGCAGTTCTTC. The rearrangement joins TRBV5-6 to TRBJ2-1; D is possibly TRBD1 (7 bases). The V and J ends lost 3 bases and 9 bases respectively, with 22 bases between them. The germline gives CDR1 SGHDT, CDR2 YYEEEE. The CDR3 consists of 16 residues.

The rearrangement uses TRBV19 and TRBJ2-3; 9 positions agree with TRBD2. V was pared by 2 bases and J by 2 bases, with 5 bases of the junction left unmatched. From germline, CDR1 is LNHDA and CDR2 SQIVND (reference sequence). The CDR3 totals 16 residues. The CDR3 loop reads CASSILAGAITDTQYF. CDR3 DNA: TGTGCCAGTAGTATATTAGCGGGGGCCATCACAGATACGCAGTATTTT.